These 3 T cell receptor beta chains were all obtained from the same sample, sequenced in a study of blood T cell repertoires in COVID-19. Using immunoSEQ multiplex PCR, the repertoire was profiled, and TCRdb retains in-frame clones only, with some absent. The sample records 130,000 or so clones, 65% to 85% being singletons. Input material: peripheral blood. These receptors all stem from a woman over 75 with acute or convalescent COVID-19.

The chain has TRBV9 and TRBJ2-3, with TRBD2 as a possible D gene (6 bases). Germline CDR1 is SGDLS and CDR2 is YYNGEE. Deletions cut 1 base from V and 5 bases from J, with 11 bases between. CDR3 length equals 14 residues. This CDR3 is CASSVNGLQDTQYF. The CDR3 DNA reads TGTGCCAGCAGCGTAAACGGACTACAAGATACGCAGTATTTT.

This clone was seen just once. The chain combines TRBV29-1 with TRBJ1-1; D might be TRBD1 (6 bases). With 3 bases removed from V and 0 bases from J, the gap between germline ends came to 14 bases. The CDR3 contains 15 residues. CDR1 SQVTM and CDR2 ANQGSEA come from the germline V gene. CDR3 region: CSVDGKQGMNTEAFF. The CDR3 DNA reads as TGCAGCGTTGATGGGAAGCAGGGGATGAACACTGAAGCTTTCTTT.

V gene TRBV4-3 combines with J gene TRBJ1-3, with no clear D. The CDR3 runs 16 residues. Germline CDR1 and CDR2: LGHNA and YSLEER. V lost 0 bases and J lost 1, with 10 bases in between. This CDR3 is CASSQDPGRSGNTIYF. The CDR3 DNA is TGCGCCAGCAGCCAAGATCCGGGAAGATCTGGAAACACCATATATTTT.